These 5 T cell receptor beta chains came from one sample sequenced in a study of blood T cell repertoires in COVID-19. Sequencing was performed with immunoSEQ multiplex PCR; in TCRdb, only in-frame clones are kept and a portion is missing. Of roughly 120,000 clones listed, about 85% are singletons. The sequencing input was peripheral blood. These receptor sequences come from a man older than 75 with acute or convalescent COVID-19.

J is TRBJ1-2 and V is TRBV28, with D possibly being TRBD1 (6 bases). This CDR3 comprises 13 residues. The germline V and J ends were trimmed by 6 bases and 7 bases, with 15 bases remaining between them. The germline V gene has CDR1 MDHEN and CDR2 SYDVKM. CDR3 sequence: CASSSTGTVGYTF. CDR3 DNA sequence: TGTGCCAGCAGCAGTACAGGGACGGTTGGCTACACCTTC.

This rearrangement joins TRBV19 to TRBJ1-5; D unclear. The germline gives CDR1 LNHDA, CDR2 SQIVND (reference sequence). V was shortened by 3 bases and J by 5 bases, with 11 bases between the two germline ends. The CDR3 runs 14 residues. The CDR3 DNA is TGTGCCAGTAGTATTGGGTTTGCGGATCAGCCCCAGCATTTT. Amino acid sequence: CASSIGFADQPQHF.

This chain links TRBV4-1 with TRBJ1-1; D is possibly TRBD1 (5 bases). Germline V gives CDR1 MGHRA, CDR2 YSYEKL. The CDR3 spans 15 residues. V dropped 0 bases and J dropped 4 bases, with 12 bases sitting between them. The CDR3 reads CASSQDWGEGTEAFF. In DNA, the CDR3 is TGCGCCAGCAGCCAAGATTGGGGGGAGGGCACTGAAGCTTTCTTT.

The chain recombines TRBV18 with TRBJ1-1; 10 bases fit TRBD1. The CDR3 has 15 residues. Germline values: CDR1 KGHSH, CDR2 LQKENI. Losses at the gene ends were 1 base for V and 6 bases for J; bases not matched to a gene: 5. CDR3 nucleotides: TGTGCCAGCTCACCACGACAGGGGGCGAGTCCTGAAGCTTTCTTT. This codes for CASSPRQGASPEAFF.

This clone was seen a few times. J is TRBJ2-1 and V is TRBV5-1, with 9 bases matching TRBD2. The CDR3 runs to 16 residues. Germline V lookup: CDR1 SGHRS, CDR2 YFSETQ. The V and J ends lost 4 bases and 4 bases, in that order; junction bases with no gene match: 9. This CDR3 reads CASSPRGSGSYNEQFF. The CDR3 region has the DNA TGCGCCAGCAGCCCCCGAGGTAGCGGGAGTTACAATGAGCAGTTCTTC.